These 7 T cell receptor beta chains came from one sample sequenced in a study of blood T cell repertoires in COVID-19. Only in-frame clones appear in the TCRdb table, and some are missing; sequencing was by immunoSEQ multiplex PCR. The sample has 250,000 or so clones; around nine tenths are singletons. The material sequenced was PBMCs or T cells enriched from blood (not recorded which). The receptors here all came from a young woman who had recovered from COVID-19.

The CDR3 DNA sequence: TGTGCCAGCGAGGGGAGGTGGGCTTTCTTT. This encodes CASEGRWAFF. The chain carries TRBV11-2 and TRBJ1-1, with D tentatively TRBD1 (5 bases). This CDR3 contains 10 residues. V lost 8 bases and J lost 11, with 12 bases in between. CDR1 and CDR2 from the germline V gene are SGHAT and FQNNGV.

The J gene is TRBJ2-5, the V gene TRBV27; 9 bases map to TRBD2. This CDR3 has 16 residues. From germline, CDR1 is MNHEY and CDR2 SMNVEV (reference sequence). V dropped 2 bases and J dropped 4; count of bases not matched to a gene: 8. CDR3 residues: CASSLRASGIRETQYF. The CDR3 DNA is TGTGCCAGCAGTTTAAGGGCTAGCGGGATCAGAGAGACCCAGTACTTC.

The chain is built from TRBV3-1 (or the pseudogene TRBV3-2) and TRBJ1-1; no firm D call. Germline CDR1 reads LGHDT; CDR2 reads YNNKEL (reference sequence). V shed 1 base and J shed 8 bases, with 14 bases lying between them. The CDR3 consists of 14 residues. The CDR3 nucleotides read TGTGCCAGCAGCCAAGGTGCGGGTGGGAGAGAAGCTTTCTTT. Its translation: CASSQGAGGREAFF.

The gene calls are TRBV7-3 and TRBJ2-7; 12 bases align to TRBD2. CDR3 size: 16 residues. After removal of 5 bases from V and 4 bases from J, the junction contained 9 bases not matched to a gene. From germline, CDR1 is SGHTA and CDR2 FQGTGA. The CDR3 nucleotides read TGTGCCAGCAGCCCGCCACTAGCGGGGGGCCCTTACGAGCAGTACTTC. Protein sequence: CASSPPLAGGPYEQYF.

This chain links TRBV5-4 with TRBJ1-1; 9 bases agree with TRBD1. Trimming at V came to 4 bases and at J to 2 bases, leaving 6 bases not matched to a gene. CDR3 size: 15 residues. Germline CDR1 and CDR2: SGHNT and YYREEE (reference sequence). The CDR3: CASSMTGGGNTEAFF. Here the CDR3 DNA reads TGTGCCAGCAGCATGACAGGGGGAGGTAACACTGAAGCTTTCTTT.

The chain's CDR3 is CASSEFGRGIGNTIYF. CDR3 bases: TGTGCCAGCAGTGAATTCGGCAGGGGGATAGGAAACACCATATATTTT. The V gene is TRBV2, the J gene TRBJ1-3; 7 positions match TRBD1. CDR3 length: 16 amino acids. After removal of 2 bases from V and 4 bases from J, the junction contained 8 bases not matched to a gene. Germline CDR1 reads SNHLY; CDR2 reads FYNNEI.

The CDR3 reads CAWSAYQETQYF. The CDR3 nucleotides read TGTGCCTGGAGTGCCTACCAAGAGACCCAGTACTTC. The chain couples TRBV30 to TRBJ2-5; D is unclear. Trimming left V 1 base short and J 0 bases short, with 3 bases between. The CDR3 runs to 12 residues. Germline loops: CDR1 GTSNPN, CDR2 SVGIG (reference sequence). The variable domain in full, with the rest retrieved from reference TRBV30 and TRBJ2-5, is SQTIHQWPATLVQPVGSPLSLECTVEGTSNPNLYWYRQAAGRGLQLLFYSVGIGQISSEVPQNLSASRPQDRQFILSSKKLLLSDSGFYLCAWSAYQETQYFGPGTRLLVL.